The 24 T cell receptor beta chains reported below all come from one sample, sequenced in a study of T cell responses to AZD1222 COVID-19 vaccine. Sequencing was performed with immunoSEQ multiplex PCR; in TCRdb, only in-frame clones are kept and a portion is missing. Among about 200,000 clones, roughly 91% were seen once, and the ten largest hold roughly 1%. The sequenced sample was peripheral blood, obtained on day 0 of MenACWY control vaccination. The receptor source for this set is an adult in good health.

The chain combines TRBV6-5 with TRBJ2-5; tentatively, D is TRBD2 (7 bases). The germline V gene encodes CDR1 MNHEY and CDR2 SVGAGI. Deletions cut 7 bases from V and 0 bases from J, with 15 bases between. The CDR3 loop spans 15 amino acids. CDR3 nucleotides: TGTGCCAGCACCTACTTAGGGGGGGACCAAGAGACCCAGTACTTC. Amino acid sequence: CASTYLGGDQETQYF.

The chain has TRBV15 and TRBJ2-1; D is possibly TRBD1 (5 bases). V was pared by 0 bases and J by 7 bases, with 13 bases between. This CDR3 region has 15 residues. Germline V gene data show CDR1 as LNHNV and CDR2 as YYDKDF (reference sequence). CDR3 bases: TGTGCCACCAGCAGAGACTATGGGGCGCGGAATGAGCAGTTCTTC. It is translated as CATSRDYGARNEQFF.

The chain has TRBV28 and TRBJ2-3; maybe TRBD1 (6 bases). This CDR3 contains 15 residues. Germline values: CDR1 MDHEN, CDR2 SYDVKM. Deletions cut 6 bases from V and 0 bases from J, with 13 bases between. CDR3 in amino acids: CASSNRALSTDTQYF. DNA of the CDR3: TGTGCCAGCAGCAACAGGGCATTAAGCACAGATACGCAGTATTTT.

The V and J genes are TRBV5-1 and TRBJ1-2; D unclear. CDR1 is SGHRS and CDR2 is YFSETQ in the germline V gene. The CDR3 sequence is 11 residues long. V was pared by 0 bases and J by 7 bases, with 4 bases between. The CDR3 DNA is TGCGCCAGCAGCTTGGGAAGTGGCTACACCTTC. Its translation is CASSLGSGYTF.

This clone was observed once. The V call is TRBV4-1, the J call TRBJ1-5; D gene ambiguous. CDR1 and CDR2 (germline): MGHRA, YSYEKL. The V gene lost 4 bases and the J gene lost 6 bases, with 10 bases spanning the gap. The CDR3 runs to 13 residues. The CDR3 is CASSPYTGQPQHF. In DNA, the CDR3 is TGCGCCAGCAGCCCCTACACCGGTCAGCCCCAGCATTTT.

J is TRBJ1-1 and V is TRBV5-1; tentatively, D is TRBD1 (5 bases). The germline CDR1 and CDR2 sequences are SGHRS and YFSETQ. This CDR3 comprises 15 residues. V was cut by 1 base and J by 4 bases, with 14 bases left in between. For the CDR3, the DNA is TGCGCCAGCAGCTTGTCGCAGGGAGAAAGCACTGAAGCTTTCTTT. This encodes CASSLSQGESTEAFF.

CDR3 in DNA: TGTGCCAGCAGCTCCATGATGCACAGATTAACGGGCGGCTACACCTTC. It codes for CASSSMMHRLTGGYTF. The chain has TRBV27 and TRBJ1-2; D is uncertain. The CDR3 length is 16 residues. The germline V gene encodes CDR1 MNHEY and CDR2 SMNVEV (reference sequence). V was pared by 6 bases and J by 8 bases, with 25 bases between.

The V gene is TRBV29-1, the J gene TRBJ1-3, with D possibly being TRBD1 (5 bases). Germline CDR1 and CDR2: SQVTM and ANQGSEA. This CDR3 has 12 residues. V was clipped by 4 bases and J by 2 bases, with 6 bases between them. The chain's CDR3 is CSVAGAGNTIYF. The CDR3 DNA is TGCAGCGTTGCGGGGGCTGGAAACACCATATATTTT.

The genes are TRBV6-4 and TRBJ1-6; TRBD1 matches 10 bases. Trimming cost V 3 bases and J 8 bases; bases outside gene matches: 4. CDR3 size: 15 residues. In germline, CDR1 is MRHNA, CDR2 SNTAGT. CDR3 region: CASSERQGADSPLHF. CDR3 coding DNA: TGTGCCAGCAGTGAGCGACAGGGGGCGGATTCACCCCTCCACTTT.

The CDR3 DNA reads TGTGCCAGTAGTACCCATAGTGGTGGGGATACGCAGTATTTT. This sequence encodes CASSTHSGGDTQYF. The chain couples TRBV19 to TRBJ2-3; D call uncertain. The V gene's germline CDR1 is LNHDA and CDR2 SQIVND (reference sequence). CDR3 length: 14 amino acids. The V end was cut by 4 bases, the J end by 6 bases, with 14 bases between.

CDR3 loop: CASSHPPPGLQNEKLFF. The CDR3 DNA is TGCGCCAGCAGCCACCCCCCTCCGGGCCTTCAAAATGAAAAACTGTTTTTT. V is TRBV4-1 and J is TRBJ1-4; D gene uncertain. Trimming left V 3 bases short and J 5 bases short, with 19 bases between. This CDR3 has 17 amino acids. CDR1 is MGHRA and CDR2 is YSYEKL in the germline V gene.

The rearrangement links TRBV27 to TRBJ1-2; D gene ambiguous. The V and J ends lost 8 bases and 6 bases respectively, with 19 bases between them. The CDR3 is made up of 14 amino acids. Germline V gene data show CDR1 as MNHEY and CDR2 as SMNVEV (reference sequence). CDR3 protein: CASGKGPTRDGYTF. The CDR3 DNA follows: TGTGCCAGCGGAAAAGGACCCACACGGGATGGCTACACCTTC.

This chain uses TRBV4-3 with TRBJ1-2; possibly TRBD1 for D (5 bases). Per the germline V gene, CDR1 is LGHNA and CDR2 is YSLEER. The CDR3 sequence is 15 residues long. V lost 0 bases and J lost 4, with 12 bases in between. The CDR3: CASSQDAHGGYGYTF. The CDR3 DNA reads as TGCGCCAGCAGCCAAGATGCACACGGGGGCTATGGCTACACCTTC.

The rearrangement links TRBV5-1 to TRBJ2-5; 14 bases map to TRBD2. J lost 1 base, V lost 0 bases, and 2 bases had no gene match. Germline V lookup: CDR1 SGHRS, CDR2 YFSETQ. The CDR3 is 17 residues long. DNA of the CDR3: TGCGCCAGCAGCTTGGCTGGGACTAGCGGGGGCCAAGAGACCCAGTACTTC. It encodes CASSLAGTSGGQETQYF.

CDR3 coding DNA: TGTGCCAGTAGTATAGTCGGGGCGGGTGAAAAACTGTTTTTT. It codes for CASSIVGAGEKLFF. J is TRBJ1-4 and V is TRBV19, with a tentative D call TRBD1 (5 bases). CDR1 is LNHDA and CDR2 is SQIVND in the germline V gene (reference sequence). Trimming shortened V by 1 base and J by 7 bases, and 10 bases separated the two germline ends. The CDR3 totals 14 residues.

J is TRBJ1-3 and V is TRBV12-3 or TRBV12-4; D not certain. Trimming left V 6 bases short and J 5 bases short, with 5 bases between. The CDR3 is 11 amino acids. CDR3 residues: CASRLRNTIYF. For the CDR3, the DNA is TGTGCCAGCAGACTCAGAAACACCATATATTTT.

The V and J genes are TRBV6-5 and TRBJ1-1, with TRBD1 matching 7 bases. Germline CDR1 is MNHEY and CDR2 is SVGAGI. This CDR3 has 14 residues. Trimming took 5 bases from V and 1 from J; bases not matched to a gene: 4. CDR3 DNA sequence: TGTGCCAGCAGTCCGGACAGGCGGAACACTGAAGCTTTCTTT. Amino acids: CASSPDRRNTEAFF.

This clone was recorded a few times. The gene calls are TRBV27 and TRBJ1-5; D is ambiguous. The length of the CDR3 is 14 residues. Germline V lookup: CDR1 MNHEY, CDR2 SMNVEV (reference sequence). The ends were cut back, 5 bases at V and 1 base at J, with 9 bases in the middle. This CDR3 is CASSRFDSNQPQHF. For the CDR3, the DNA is TGTGCCAGCAGTCGATTTGACAGCAATCAGCCCCAGCATTTT.

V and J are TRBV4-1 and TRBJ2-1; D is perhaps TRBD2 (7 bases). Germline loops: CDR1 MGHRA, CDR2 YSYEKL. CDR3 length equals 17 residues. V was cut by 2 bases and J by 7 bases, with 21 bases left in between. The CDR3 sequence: CASSQPSRTRGVNEQFF. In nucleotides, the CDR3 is TGCGCCAGCAGCCAACCTTCTCGGACTAGGGGGGTTAATGAGCAGTTCTTC.

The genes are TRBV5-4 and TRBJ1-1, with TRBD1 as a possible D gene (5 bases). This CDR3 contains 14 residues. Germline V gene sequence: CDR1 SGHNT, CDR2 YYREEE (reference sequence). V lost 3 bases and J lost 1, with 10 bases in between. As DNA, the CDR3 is TGTGCCAGCAGCTCTCTAGACAGGAACACTGAAGCTTTCTTT. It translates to CASSSLDRNTEAFF.

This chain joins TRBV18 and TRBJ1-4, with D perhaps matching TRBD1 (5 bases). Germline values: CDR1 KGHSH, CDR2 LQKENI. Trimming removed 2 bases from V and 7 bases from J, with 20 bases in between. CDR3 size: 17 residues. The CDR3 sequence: CASSPASGGDLGEKLFF. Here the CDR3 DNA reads TGTGCCAGCTCACCAGCGTCAGGTGGGGACCTGGGTGAAAAACTGTTTTTT.

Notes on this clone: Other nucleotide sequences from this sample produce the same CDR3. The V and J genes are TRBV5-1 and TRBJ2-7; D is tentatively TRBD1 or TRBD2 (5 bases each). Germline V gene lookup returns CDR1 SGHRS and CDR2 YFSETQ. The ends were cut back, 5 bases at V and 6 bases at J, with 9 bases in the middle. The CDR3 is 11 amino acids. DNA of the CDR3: TGCGCCAGCAGAGGGGAGACCGAGCAGTACTTC. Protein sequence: CASRGETEQYF.

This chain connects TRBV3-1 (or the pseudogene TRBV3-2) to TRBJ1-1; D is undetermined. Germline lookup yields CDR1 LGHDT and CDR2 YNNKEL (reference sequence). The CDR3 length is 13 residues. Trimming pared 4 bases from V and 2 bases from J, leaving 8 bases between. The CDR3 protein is CASSLTVNTEAFF. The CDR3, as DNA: TGTGCCAGCAGCCTTACCGTAAACACTGAAGCTTTCTTT.

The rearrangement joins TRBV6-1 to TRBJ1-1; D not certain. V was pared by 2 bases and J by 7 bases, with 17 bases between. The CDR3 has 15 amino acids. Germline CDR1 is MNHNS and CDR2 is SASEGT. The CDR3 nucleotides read TGTGCCAGCAGTGAACCCAGGCAGGCCGCCAGTGAAGCTTTCTTT. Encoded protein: CASSEPRQAASEAFF.